A selection of T cell receptor beta chains follows, all from one sample in a study of blood T cell repertoires in COVID-19. TCRdb's table, derived via immunoSEQ multiplex PCR, lists solely in-frame clones and lacks some. The data contain some 360,000 clones, 80% to 90% of them singletons. Sequencing was carried out using peripheral blood. These receptors were taken from a woman aged 55-75 years with COVID-19, enrolled during active disease. Both conserved end residues are part of each CDR3. The D gene is left open where the match is weak. The size of a clone is reported for some rows only, either as once, few or many, or as a class for expanded clones.

abundance	v_gene	d_gene	j_gene	CDR3aa	CDR3nt
.	TRBV6-5	TRBD1	TRBJ2-7	CASDRTTGTYEQYF	TGTGCCAGCGATCGAACGACAGGGACCTACGAGCAGTACTTC
.	TRBV28	TRBD1	TRBJ2-2	CASSLGRGTGELFF	TGTGCCAGCAGTTTGGGCAGGGGGACCGGGGAGCTGTTTTTT
.	TRBV19	TRBD1	TRBJ1-4	CASSGRGEKLFF	TGTGCCAGTAGTGGCAGGGGGGAAAAACTGTTTTTT
.	TRBV15	.	TRBJ1-1	CATSRDLPGGSEAFF	TGTGCCACCAGCAGAGACCTACCCGGAGGGTCTGAAGCTTTCTTT
.	TRBV27	.	TRBJ2-3	CASSFGTEGRGTQYF	TGTGCCAGCAGTTTCGGGACTGAGGGCCGGGGCACGCAGTATTTT
.	TRBV28	TRBD2	TRBJ2-4	CASSRAPGGAKNIQYF	TGTGCCAGCAGTAGAGCCCCCGGGGGGGCTAAAAACATTCAGTACTTC
once	TRBV14	.	TRBJ1-1	CASSQSQGWTEAFF	TGTGCCAGCAGCCAATCCCAGGGGTGGACTGAAGCTTTCTTT
.	TRBV6-1	.	TRBJ1-1	CASSERGRVNTEAFF	TGTGCCAGCAGTGAACGAGGCAGAGTTAACACTGAAGCTTTCTTT
.	TRBV27	TRBD1	TRBJ2-1	CASSLAPRDREIF	TGTGCCAGCAGTTTAGCCCCCCGGGACAGGGAGATCTTC
.	TRBV2	.	TRBJ1-1	CASKDRMNTEAFF	TGTGCCAGCAAAGACAGAATGAACACTGAAGCTTTCTTT
.	TRBV10-3	.	TRBJ1-2	CAISESYGANYGYTF	TGTGCCATCAGTGAGTCCTACGGAGCTAACTATGGCTACACCTTC
.	TRBV3-1/TRBV3-2	.	TRBJ1-1	CASSLGSDSRTAFF	TGTGCCAGCAGCCTAGGTTCGGACAGTCGTACAGCTTTCTTT
.	TRBV21-1	.	TRBJ1-2	CASSKALAGDGYTF	TGTGCCAGCAGCAAAGCGCTGGCAGGGGATGGCTACACCTTC
.	TRBV19	TRBD1	TRBJ1-2	CASRDGQGGGYTF	TGTGCCAGTAGAGACGGACAGGGGGGTGGCTACACCTTC
.	TRBV6-6	TRBD1	TRBJ2-3	CASSNRGTQYF	TGTGCCAGCAGTAACAGGGGAACGCAGTATTTT
.	TRBV28	.	TRBJ1-4	CASSRQPVNEKLFF	TGTGCCAGCAGTAGACAGCCTGTAAATGAAAAACTGTTTTTT
.	TRBV5-4	TRBD1	TRBJ1-1	CASSFRGAAFF	TGTGCCAGCAGCTTCAGGGGGGCAGCTTTCTTT
once	TRBV7-6	.	TRBJ1-2	CASSLVQGDYGYTF	TGTGCCAGCAGCTTAGTACAGGGTGACTATGGCTACACCTTC
once	TRBV5-1	TRBD2	TRBJ2-3	CASSLGTSGPTDTQYF	TGCGCCAGCAGCCTCGGGACTAGCGGGCCGACAGATACGCAGTATTTT
.	TRBV19	.	TRBJ1-3	CASIHRNRNTIYF	TGTGCCAGTATCCACAGAAATCGAAACACCATATATTTT
.	TRBV27	TRBD1	TRBJ1-2	CASSLSPLPGQGVDGYTF	TGTGCCAGCAGTTTATCACCCCTCCCGGGACAGGGGGTAGACGGCTACACCTTC
.	TRBV18	TRBD2	TRBJ2-3	CASSPPPGGHTDTQYF	TGTGCCAGCTCACCACCCCCGGGGGGGCACACAGATACGCAGTATTTT
.	TRBV12-3/TRBV12-4	TRBD1	TRBJ1-2	CASSPGQAYGYTF	TGTGCCAGCAGTCCTGGACAGGCCTATGGCTACACCTTC
.	TRBV7-2	.	TRBJ1-1	CASSFTGYTEAFF	TGTGCCAGCAGCTTTACAGGGTACACTGAAGCTTTCTTT
once	TRBV5-1	TRBD1	TRBJ1-1	CASSRRTGGTEAFF	TGCGCCAGCAGCCGCCGGACAGGGGGTACTGAAGCTTTCTTT
.	TRBV27	.	TRBJ2-3	CASSSDPPLSTDTQYF	TGTGCCAGCAGTTCAGATCCTCCCCTTAGCACAGATACGCAGTATTTT
.	TRBV5-1	.	TRBJ1-1	CASSLSSPRAEAFF	TGCGCCAGCAGCTTGAGCAGCCCGAGGGCTGAAGCTTTCTTT
once	TRBV28	TRBD1	TRBJ1-5	CASSPTGNNQPQHF	TGTGCCAGCAGTCCGACAGGGAACAATCAGCCCCAGCATTTT
.	TRBV6-5	.	TRBJ2-5	CASRDRLSQETQYF	TGTGCCAGCAGGGACAGACTAAGTCAAGAGACCCAGTACTTC
once	TRBV27	.	TRBJ1-1	CASSPTHRENTEAFF	TGTGCCAGCAGCCCGACGCACAGGGAGAACACTGAAGCTTTCTTT
.	TRBV7-2	TRBD2	TRBJ2-7	CASSPGGAQSYEQYF	TGTGCCAGCAGCCCGGGGGGGGCCCAATCCTACGAGCAGTACTTC
few	TRBV6-5	.	TRBJ2-2	CASSYGPTGELFF	TGTGCCAGCAGTTACGGGCCCACCGGGGAGCTGTTTTTT
.	TRBV19	TRBD1	TRBJ1-2	CASSFRTGNDYTF	TGTGCCAGTAGTTTCCGGACAGGGAATGACTACACCTTC
.	TRBV6-5	.	TRBJ1-2	CASSQTGTTYGYTF	TGTGCCAGCAGTCAAACCGGGACAACCTATGGCTACACCTTC
.	TRBV10-3	TRBD2	TRBJ2-3	CAISGSGGITDTQYF	TGTGCCATCAGTGGCAGCGGGGGAATCACAGATACGCAGTATTTT
.	TRBV15	.	TRBJ1-5	CATSREFSDTRLGNQPQHF	TGTGCCACCAGCAGAGAATTTAGCGACACCAGGTTGGGCAATCAGCCCCAGCATTTT
.	TRBV3-1/TRBV3-2	TRBD2	TRBJ2-3	CASSLSGLARGTDTQYF	TGTGCCAGCAGCCTTTCGGGACTAGCGAGGGGCACAGATACGCAGTATTTT
.	TRBV18	TRBD1	TRBJ2-7	CASSPHKVGTGTYEQYF	TGTGCCAGCTCTCCTCATAAAGTAGGGACAGGTACCTACGAGCAGTACTTC
.	TRBV10-3	.	TRBJ1-2	CAISEIMRAGYTF	TGTGCCATCAGTGAAATTATGAGGGCTGGCTACACCTTC
.	TRBV9	.	TRBJ1-6	CASSSSGNSPLHF	TGTGCCAGCAGCTCTAGTGGGAATTCACCCCTCCACTTT
.	TRBV6-5	TRBD1	TRBJ1-2	CASRRTGGGSGYTF	TGTGCCAGCAGACGGACAGGCGGCGGGTCTGGCTACACCTTC